This T cell receptor beta chain was captured in a study of cytomegalovirus exposure and HLA in healthy donors. General study results and limits: According to the study, about 180 TCR beta chains were cytomegalovirus-associated. Versus the approximately 700-donor mean, an Asian-associated ancestry cluster reportedly showed fewer N-insertions in a later analysis. A later analysis reported that several of the most significant clusters appeared to be linked to common viral pathogens, among them Epstein-Barr virus. As a later analysis showed, a missense DCLRE1C variant was linked to trimming of TCR beta V- and J-genes.

About this clone: What it binds is unknown.

The CDR3 loop spans 17 amino acids. The germline V gene encodes CDR1 ENHRY and CDR2 SYGVKD. The V end was cut by 7 bases, the J end by 1 base, with 17 bases between. The PCR made use of 60 Vbeta and 13 Jbeta primers. Here immunoSEQ multiplex PCR was the method, and the copy in TCRdb shows in-frame clones only, minus some. This sample has 80,000 to 100,000 clones; just under 80% occur once, and the top ten carry about 7.9%. Sequencing used PBMCs. This TCR derives from a man aged 30 to 39 in good health and CMV-seronegative. This chain links TRBV10-3 with TRBJ2-6; possible D gene TRBD1, 6 bases. The CDR3 DNA follows: TGTGCCATCACTACGGACAGCTTGTCTTCTGGGGCCAACGTCCTGACTTTC. Its protein is CAITTDSLSSGANVLTF.